This T cell receptor (beta chain) emerged from a study of cytomegalovirus exposure and HLA in healthy donors. Findings of the study overall: In the analysis, some V segments, TRBV6-2 and TRBV6-3 included, were excluded as indistinguishable.

Germline lookup yields CDR1 SGDLS and CDR2 YYNGEE. This CDR3 has 12 residues. The V gene lost 3 bases and the J gene lost 6 bases, with 10 bases spanning the gap. Unrecorded immune exposure was likely among donors, who were nominally healthy when sampled. This clone was recorded once. Its cognate antigen is unknown. PCR involved 60 Vbeta and 13 Jbeta primers. The data were produced by immunoSEQ multiplex PCR, yet TCRdb's version contains in-frame clones alone and is incomplete. The sample includes 150,000 to 200,000 clones, roughly 80% of them seen just once. The sample comprised PBMCs. The TCR originated in a man aged 45-65 years in good health and CMV-seronegative. The V gene is TRBV9, the J gene TRBJ2-7, with D perhaps TRBD2 (6 bases). CDR3 in DNA: TGTGCCAGCAGCGGGGACTCCGCCGAGCAGTACTTC. Its protein is CASSGDSAEQYF.